These T cell receptor beta chains were read from a single sample in a study of blood T cell repertoires in COVID-19. Data came from immunoSEQ multiplex PCR; TCRdb stores just in-frame clones and leaves some out. Of approximately 85,000 clones in the sample, roughly 87% were seen once. Sequenced material: peripheral blood. Receptors originate from a woman between 50 and 59 years old in a cohort sampled during active COVID-19. The CDR3 runs from the conserved cysteine through the conserved F or W. A D gene is named only where the DNA matches it firmly. Expanded clones are given a class, and other clones once, few, many or no size at all.

j_call	v_call	clone_size	d_call	cdr3_nt	cdr3_aa
TRBJ2-7	TRBV7-3	NA	TRBD2	TGTGCCAGCAGCCAAGGGACTAGCGGGAGCGAGCAGTACTTC	CASSQGTSGSEQYF
TRBJ1-6	TRBV30	NA	NA	TGTGCCTGGACCCCCGGCGGAGGTGGTTCACCCCTCCACTTT	CAWTPGGGGSPLHF
TRBJ2-2	TRBV28	NA	NA	TGTGCCAGCAGTTTCGCCAGGGGGGACACCGGGGAGCTGTTTTTT	CASSFARGDTGELFF
TRBJ1-2	TRBV28	NA	NA	TGTGCCAGCAGTAGGGACATCCGTAACTATGGCTACACCTTC	CASSRDIRNYGYTF
TRBJ1-5	TRBV19	NA	NA	TGTGCCAGTAGTACTCTACGGACAGTCCAGCCCCAGCATTTT	CASSTLRTVQPQHF
TRBJ1-1	TRBV5-1	NA	NA	TGCGCCAGCAGCCCTCGGACAGACCCTGAAGCTTTCTTT	CASSPRTDPEAFF
TRBJ2-5	TRBV10-1	NA	NA	TGCGCCAGCAGTGAGTCCGGGTTCGGCGGCAGAGAGACCCAGTACTTC	CASSESGFGGRETQYF
TRBJ2-1	TRBV4-1	NA	NA	TGCGCCAGCAGCCAAGGCACGGGGCGGGGGCCTTACAATGAGCAGTTCTTC	CASSQGTGRGPYNEQFF
TRBJ1-4	TRBV19	NA	NA	TGTGCCAGTAGCCCAAGTGGGGGCAAAGAAAAACTGTTTTTT	CASSPSGGKEKLFF
TRBJ1-2	TRBV2	once	NA	TGTGCCAGCAGCCTCAATTGGCGGTATGGCTACACCTTC	CASSLNWRYGYTF
TRBJ1-1	TRBV6-2/TRBV6-3	NA	NA	TGTGCCAGCAGTTCAGGGACTGAAGCTTTCTTT	CASSSGTEAFF
TRBJ2-3	TRBV9	once	TRBD1	TGTGCCAGCAGCTCACAGGGGACAGCTAGCACAGATACGCAGTATTTT	CASSSQGTASTDTQYF
TRBJ1-5	TRBV6-6	NA	NA	TGTGCCAGCAGTGGCGGGGATCAGCCCCAGCATTTT	CASSGGDQPQHF
TRBJ2-7	TRBV5-1	NA	NA	TGCGCCAGCAGCTTAAGTAGCGGAATCTACGAGCAGTACTTC	CASSLSSGIYEQYF
TRBJ1-6	TRBV18	NA	TRBD1	TGTGCCAGCTCACGGCGGCAGGGGGATTCACCCCTCCACTTT	CASSRRQGDSPLHF
TRBJ1-4	TRBV19	NA	TRBD1	TGTGCCAGTAGTATAACGGCAGGGGGAAGTGAAAAACTGTTTTTT	CASSITAGGSEKLFF
TRBJ2-3	TRBV7-9	NA	TRBD2	TGTGCCAGCAGCTTAAGCCCCACTAGCGACAACACAGATACGCAGTATTTT	CASSLSPTSDNTDTQYF
TRBJ1-2	TRBV6-5	NA	TRBD1	TGTGCCAGCAGTTACCAGAACAGGGGAGAGGGCTACACCTTC	CASSYQNRGEGYTF
TRBJ2-7	TRBV11-2	NA	TRBD2	TGTGCCAGCAGCTTTAGCGGGAGGGCGGACGAGCAGTACTTC	CASSFSGRADEQYF
TRBJ1-2	TRBV24-1	NA	NA	TGTGCCACCAGTGATCTGAGTGGCTACACCTTC	CATSDLSGYTF
TRBJ1-3	TRBV7-2	NA	NA	TGTGCCAGCAGCTTAGAGGGGGTAGGCTCTGGAAACACCATATATTTT	CASSLEGVGSGNTIYF
TRBJ2-7	TRBV5-6	NA	NA	TGTGCCAGCAGCTTGGGGGGCGGCAGGAGCTCCTACGAGCAGTACTTC	CASSLGGGRSSYEQYF